The sequence of this T cell receptor (beta chain) was determined in a study of T-cell reconstitution after alpha-beta-depleted transplantation in children. This clonotype was seen many times. Its antigen is unidentified. The library targeted TCRbeta and was prepared with unique molecular identifiers. TCRdb independently ran MiXCR on the PCR reads; one entry per CDR3 protein. The repertoire holds around 600,000 distinct CDR3 sequences, with more than 20% as singletons. The V gene's germline CDR1 is SGHDN and CDR2 FVKESK. The CDR3 has 14 residues. V lost 3 bases to trimming and J lost 3 bases, with 9 bases between them. Points from the study as a whole: It was surviving recipient T cells and thymic progenitors that gave some patients high TCRbeta diversity at day 60. Several hundred expanded graft clones reportedly gave rise to the alpha-beta T cells present about two months after transplant. A year post-transplant, T-cell counts and diversity derived mostly from newly produced T cells.

Sequenced material: PBMCs, mostly from graft donor cells, taken 360 days after TCRalphabeta/CD19-depleted stem cell transplant. The receptor's source is a boy in the first two years of life who had a stem cell transplant for acute myeloid leukemia, so the T cells may come from the graft donor. V is TRBV14 and J is TRBJ2-1; D not certain. CDR3 DNA sequence: TGTGCCAGCAGCCACCGGGCCGGCTACAATGAGCAGTTCTTC. Protein: CASSHRAGYNEQFF.